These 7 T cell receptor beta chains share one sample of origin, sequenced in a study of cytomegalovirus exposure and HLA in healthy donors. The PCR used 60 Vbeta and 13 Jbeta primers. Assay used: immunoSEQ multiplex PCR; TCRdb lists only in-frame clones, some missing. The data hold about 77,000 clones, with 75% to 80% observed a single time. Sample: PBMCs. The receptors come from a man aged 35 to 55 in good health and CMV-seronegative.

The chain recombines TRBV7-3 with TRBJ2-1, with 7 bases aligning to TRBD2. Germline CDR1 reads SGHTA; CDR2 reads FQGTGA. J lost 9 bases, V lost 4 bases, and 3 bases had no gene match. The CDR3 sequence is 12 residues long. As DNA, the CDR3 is TGTGCCAGCAGCTCCTCGGGGGGTGAGCAGTTCTTC. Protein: CASSSSGGEQFF.

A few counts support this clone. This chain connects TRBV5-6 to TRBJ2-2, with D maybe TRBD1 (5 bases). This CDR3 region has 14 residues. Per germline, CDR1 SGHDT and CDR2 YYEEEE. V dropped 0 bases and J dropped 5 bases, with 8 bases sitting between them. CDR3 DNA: TGTGCCAGCAGCTTGGGAGACAGTACCGGGGAGCTGTTTTTT. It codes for CASSLGDSTGELFF.

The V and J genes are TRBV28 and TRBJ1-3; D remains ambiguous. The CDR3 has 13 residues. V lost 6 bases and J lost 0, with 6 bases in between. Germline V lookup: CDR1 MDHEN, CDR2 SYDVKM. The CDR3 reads CASRRGSGNTIYF. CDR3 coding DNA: TGTGCCAGCAGGCGGGGCTCTGGAAACACCATATATTTT.

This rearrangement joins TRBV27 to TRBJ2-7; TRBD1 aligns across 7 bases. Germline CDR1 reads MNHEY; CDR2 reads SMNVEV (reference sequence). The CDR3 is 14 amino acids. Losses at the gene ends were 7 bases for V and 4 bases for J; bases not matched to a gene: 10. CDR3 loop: CASMGTVSPYEQYF. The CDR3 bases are TGTGCCAGCATGGGGACAGTATCGCCTTACGAGCAGTACTTC.

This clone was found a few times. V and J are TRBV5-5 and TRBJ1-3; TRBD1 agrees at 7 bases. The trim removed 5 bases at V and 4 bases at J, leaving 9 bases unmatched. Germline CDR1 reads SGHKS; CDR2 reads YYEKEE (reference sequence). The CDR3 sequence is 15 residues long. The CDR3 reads CASRRGDSSGNTIYF. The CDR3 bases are TGTGCCAGCAGACGCGGGGACAGCTCCGGAAACACCATATATTTT.

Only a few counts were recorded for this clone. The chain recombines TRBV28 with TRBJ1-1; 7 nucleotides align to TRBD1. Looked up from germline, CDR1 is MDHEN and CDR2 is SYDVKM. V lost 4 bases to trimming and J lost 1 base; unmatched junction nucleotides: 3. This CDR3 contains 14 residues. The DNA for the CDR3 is TGTGCCAGCAGTTCGACAGGGTGGAACACTGAAGCTTTCTTT. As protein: CASSSTGWNTEAFF.

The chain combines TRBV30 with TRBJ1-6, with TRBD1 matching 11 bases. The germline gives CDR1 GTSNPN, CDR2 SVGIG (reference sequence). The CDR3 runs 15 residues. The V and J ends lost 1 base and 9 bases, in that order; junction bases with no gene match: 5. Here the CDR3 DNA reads TGTGCCTGGAGTGAGGGACAGGGGGATGGTTCACCCCTCCACTTT. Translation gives CAWSEGQGDGSPLHF.